This T cell receptor beta chain was recovered during a study of shared clonotypes between healthy human individuals. Terminally differentiated effector memory CD45RA+ cells were left out of the naive CD8 fraction, which was CD45RO-negative and positively selected for CCR7. Trimming left V 0 bases short and J 3 bases short, with 10 bases between. The length of the CDR3 is 14 residues. Germline lookup yields CDR1 SGHDT and CDR2 YYEEEE. Generated by immunoSEQ multiplex PCR, the TCRdb table keeps only in-frame clones and is missing some. The profile shows about 2,200,000 clones, about 93% of them singletons.

The sample was naive CD8+ T cells from PBMCs. This clonotype was sampled from a man in his late teens or twenties in good health. Some clones in this sample may be carry-over from other donors' samples. The chain joins TRBV5-6 to TRBJ2-7; no definite D call. The CDR3 nucleotides are TGTGCCAGCAGCTTGGGGTCGGCTCACTACGAGCAGTACTTC. Its protein product is CASSLGSAHYEQYF.